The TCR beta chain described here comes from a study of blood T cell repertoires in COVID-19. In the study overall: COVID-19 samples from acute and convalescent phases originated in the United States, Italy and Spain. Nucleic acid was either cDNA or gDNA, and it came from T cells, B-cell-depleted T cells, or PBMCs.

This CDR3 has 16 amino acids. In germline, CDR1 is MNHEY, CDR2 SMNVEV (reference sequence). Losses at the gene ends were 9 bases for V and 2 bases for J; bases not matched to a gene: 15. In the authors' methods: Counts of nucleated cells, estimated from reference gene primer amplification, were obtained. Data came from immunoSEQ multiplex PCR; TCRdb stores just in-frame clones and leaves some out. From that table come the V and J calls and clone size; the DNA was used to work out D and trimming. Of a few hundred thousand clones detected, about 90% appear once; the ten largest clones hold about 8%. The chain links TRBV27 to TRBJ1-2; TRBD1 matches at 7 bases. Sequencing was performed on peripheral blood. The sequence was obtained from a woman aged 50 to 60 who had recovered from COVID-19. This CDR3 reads CASRRRQGLSNYGYTF. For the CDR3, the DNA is TGTGCCAGTCGTCGTAGACAGGGCCTTTCAAACTATGGCTACACCTTC.